The clone carrying this T cell receptor beta chain turned up a few times. The antigen remains unidentified. This CDR3 is 14 amino acids long. Trimming shortened V by 2 bases and J by 4 bases, and 12 bases separated the two germline ends. The germline V gene encodes CDR1 SGHRS and CDR2 YFSETQ. TCRdb reanalysed the 5' RACE reads using MiXCR and keeps one entry per CDR3 protein. The data contain around 890,000 distinct CDR3 sequences, 10% to 15% of them seen just once; the ten biggest clones take up more than 0.5%. The sample originates from a study of CD8 T cells in ankylosing spondylitis. Findings and limits, study-wide: There was a TCR beta motif, made of roughly eight highly homologous variants, that appeared characteristic of ankylosing spondylitis blood. In synovial fluid and blood from reactive arthritis, some motif variants were previously reported.

The TCR sequence derives from a male donor with ankylosing spondylitis. Sequencing was done on a sample of blood, either unsorted or a sorted T cell fraction (not recorded which). The genes are TRBV5-1 and TRBJ1-2; D is possibly TRBD1 (5 bases). The CDR3, as DNA: TGCGCCAGCAGCTTTGCCAGGGAAGGCTATGGCTACACCTTC. Translation: CASSFAREGYGYTF.